These T cell receptor beta chains were read from a single sample in a study of shared clonotypes between healthy human individuals. The repertoire was sequenced with immunoSEQ multiplex PCR; TCRdb's copy has only in-frame clones and lacks some. The sample comprises approximately 120,000 clones, around 68% of which are singletons, and 24% rests with the top ten. The material sequenced was memory CD8+ T cells sorted from blood. These receptors were obtained from a woman aged 30 to 39 in good health. CDR3s include the opening cysteine and the closing phenylalanine or tryptophan. D genes are given only for firm matches. The size entry is marked missing in some rows and otherwise reads once, few, many or a size class.

v_gene,d_gene,abundance,j_gene,len,CDR3aa,CDR3nt
TRBV18,TRBD1,-,TRBJ1-2,16,CASSPPTGGQAYGYTF,TGTGCCAGCTCACCGCCCACAGGGGGCCAAGCATATGGCTACACCTTC
TRBV23-1,TRBD2,-,TRBJ2-1,17,CASTANKTSGRVDEQFF,TGCGCCAGCACCGCAAATAAAACTAGCGGGAGGGTGGATGAGCAGTTCTTC
TRBV25-1,-,-,TRBJ1-1,14,CASRLGGQNTEAFF,TGTGCCAGCAGATTAGGGGGACAAAACACTGAAGCTTTCTTT
TRBV10-1,-,-,TRBJ2-1,14,CASSKSSPYNEQFF,TGCGCCAGCAGTAAGTCCAGTCCCTACAATGAGCAGTTCTTC
TRBV6-1,TRBD2,medium-sized,TRBJ2-2,15,CASTSGAGDTGELFF,TGTGCCAGCACTAGCGGGGCAGGAGACACCGGGGAGCTGTTTTTT
TRBV29-1,TRBD2,once,TRBJ2-1,14,CSVTTSGGWDEQFF,TGCAGCGTCACGACTAGCGGGGGGTGGGATGAGCAGTTCTTC
TRBV11-2,-,-,TRBJ2-2,13,CASKTVTTGELFF,TGTGCCAGCAAAACAGTGACGACCGGGGAGCTGTTTTTT
TRBV6-1,-,many,TRBJ1-5,14,CASSGGRGNQPQHF,TGTGCCAGCAGTGGAGGACGAGGCAATCAGCCCCAGCATTTT
TRBV6-5,-,many,TRBJ2-6,16,CASSYSLGKGANVLTF,TGTGCCAGCAGTTACTCCTTAGGGAAAGGGGCCAACGTCCTGACTTTC
TRBV5-1,TRBD1,-,TRBJ2-3,16,CASSLEGQGAIDTQYF,TGCGCCAGCAGCTTGGAGGGACAGGGGGCCATTGATACGCAGTATTTT
TRBV4-1,TRBD2,-,TRBJ2-3,15,CASSPGLAGTRGQYF,TGCGCCAGCAGCCCCGGGCTAGCGGGGACCCGGGGGCAGTATTTT
TRBV28,TRBD2,once,TRBJ2-7,13,CASSGGGIYEQYF,TGTGCCAGCAGTGGGGGGGGAATTTACGAGCAGTACTTC
TRBV29-1,TRBD1,few,TRBJ2-1,15,CSVENGTGDVNEQFF,TGCAGCGTTGAAAACGGGACAGGGGATGTCAATGAGCAGTTCTTC
TRBV6-6,-,-,TRBJ1-3,15,CASSYVGRQGNTIYF,TGTGCCAGCAGTTACGTCGGCAGGCAGGGAAACACCATATATTTT
TRBV2,-,-,TRBJ2-1,14,CASSERGAYNEQFF,TGTGCCAGCAGTGAAAGAGGAGCTTACAATGAGCAGTTCTTC
TRBV11-2,-,-,TRBJ2-1,16,CASSHVLGAFYNEQFF,TGTGCCAGCAGCCACGTACTGGGGGCCTTTTACAATGAGCAGTTCTTC